This T cell receptor beta chain stems from a study of CD8 T cells in Susac syndrome. General study findings and limits: Clonal expansion was missing from Susac syndrome CD4+ T cell repertoires.

The CDR3 is 11 residues long. Germline values: CDR1 MDHEN, CDR2 SYDVKM. The ends were cut back, 5 bases at V and 9 bases at J, with 8 bases in the middle. A word on this clonotype: Its cognate antigen is unknown.

Sequencing targeted TCR beta in blood CD8+ and CD4+ T cells. Random hexamers served to reverse transcribe roughly 0.45 to 1 ug RNA. Amplification of TCR beta CDR3 was carried out by immunoSEQ multiplex PCR, which covered 54 Vbeta and 13 Jbeta segments. MiXCR, applied by TCRdb to the immunoSEQ multiplex PCR reads, yields one record per CDR3 protein. The sample yields around 71,000 distinct CDR3 sequences, 93% seen once. This chain links TRBV28 with TRBJ1-3; a weak D match, TRBD1 (6 bases). The sequenced sample consisted of CD4+ T cells from PBMCs. The sequence derives from a human donor with Susac syndrome. CDR3: CASSGGATIYF. The CDR3 nucleotides read TGTGCCAGCAGTGGGGGGGCCACCATATATTTT.